This T cell receptor (beta chain) emerged from a study of T cells in Graves' hyperthyroidism and ophthalmopathy. Overall study results and limits: Ophthalmopathy cases were set apart from stable hyperthyroidism by a 13 V-J model.

Together with thyroid ultrasound, orbital computed tomography, serum thyroxine and TRAb, clinical symptoms were used for diagnoses. This clonotype was picked up many times. Antigen specificity is unknown. TCR beta CDR3 regions were amplified from RNA transcripts. When the TCR CDR3 underwent first-round RT-PCR, the HTBI primer set was used. Each CDR3 protein gets one entry after TCRdb re-called the multiplex PCR reads with MiXCR. The data contain about 590,000 distinct CDR3 sequences, around 14% of them seen just once; the ten biggest clones take up around 7%. The receptor comes from a woman aged 18-29 years with Graves' ophthalmopathy. Sequencing was performed on blood.

CDR3 residues: CASSYPLRGGTGELFF. DNA of the CDR3: TGTGCCAGCAGTTATCCCTTAAGGGGCGGCACCGGGGAGCTGTTTTTT. The chain carries TRBV7-9 and TRBJ2-2; a weak D match, TRBD1 (5 bases). CDR3 size: 16 residues. Trimming took 6 bases from V and 4 from J, leaving 18 bases between them. The germline V gene encodes CDR1 SEHNR and CDR2 FQNEAQ (reference sequence).